This passage covers 5 T cell receptor beta chains from one sample sequenced in a study of beta chain features in type 1 diabetes. What these receptors recognize is not known. Points from the study as a whole: Significant though moderate, a shortening of TCRB CDR3s appeared in all four CD4+ subsets of Type 1 diabetes patients.

Isolated RNA was reverse transcribed in full, so expressed TCRB transcripts were sequenced. Data came from immunoSEQ multiplex PCR; TCRdb stores just in-frame clones and leaves some out. This sample has over 600,000 clones, with around 11% found just once. Input material: naive CD4+ T cells from blood. The receptors originated from a man aged 25 to 40 with type 1 diabetes.

In its sample, this clone was seen a few times. The rearrangement links TRBV5-4 to TRBJ2-7; D call uncertain. CDR3 length: 14 amino acids. Germline CDR1 is SGHNT and CDR2 is YYREEE (reference sequence). V was cut by 5 bases and J by 1 base, with 13 bases left in between. This CDR3 reads CASRPVASSYEQYF. The CDR3 bases are TGTGCCAGCAGGCCTGTCGCCTCTTCCTACGAGCAGTACTTC.

This sequence joins TRBV6-5 and TRBJ1-6, with D unclear. The CDR3 runs to 14 residues. Germline assignment: CDR1 MNHEY and CDR2 SVGAGI. V shed 6 bases and J shed 7 bases, with 13 bases lying between them. Written as DNA, the CDR3 is TGTGCCAGCAGCCGCGGGTTGGAGAATTCACCCCTCCACTTT. Amino acids: CASSRGLENSPLHF.

This rearrangement joins TRBV11-2 to TRBJ1-2, with D unresolved. The length of the CDR3 is 15 residues. Trimming took off 1 base at V and 1 base at J, with 10 bases between the two ends. The germline V gene has CDR1 SGHAT and CDR2 FQNNGV. CDR3 region: CASSLVATGNYGYTF. CDR3 sequence (DNA): TGTGCCAGCAGCTTAGTAGCCACTGGTAACTATGGCTACACCTTC.

CDR3 sequence (DNA): TGTGCCAGCAGCTTAGCCCAGGGGGCCGGTACCGGGGAGCTGTTTTTT. Protein sequence: CASSLAQGAGTGELFF. The J gene is TRBJ2-2, the V gene TRBV11-2, with 8 bases lining up with TRBD1. Germline V gene data show CDR1 as SGHAT and CDR2 as FQNNGV. Unmatched junction bases numbered 6, after V lost 1 base and J lost 5 bases. This CDR3 comprises 16 residues.

The chain carries TRBV18 and TRBJ2-1, with D hard to call. The CDR3 extends over 13 amino acids. Germline assignment: CDR1 KGHSH and CDR2 LQKENI. The germline V and J ends were trimmed by 5 bases and 2 bases, with 7 bases remaining between them. The CDR3 nucleotides read TGTGCCAGCTCAGGGGATGCCTACAATGAGCAGTTCTTC. Amino acid sequence: CASSGDAYNEQFF.